The TCR beta chain under discussion was sequenced for a study of cytomegalovirus exposure and HLA in healthy donors. Findings of the study overall: Reportedly, TCR beta sequences accurately predicted HLA-A and HLA-B alleles in most subjects.

Regarding this clone: Antigen specificity is unknown.

Trimming stripped 4 bases from V and 3 bases from J, with 19 bases between. Germline V gives CDR1 SGHNT, CDR2 YYREEE (reference sequence). This CDR3 spans 16 amino acids. A multiplex PCR was run with 60 Vbeta primers and 13 Jbeta primers. Clones were sequenced by immunoSEQ multiplex PCR, and TCRdb holds only the in-frame ones, with some missing. The data contain about 130,000 clones, 74% of them singletons. The sequencing sample was made of PBMCs. This clonotype originated in a woman in her forties or fifties in good health and CMV-seropositive. The V gene is TRBV5-4, the J gene TRBJ1-1, with D possibly matching TRBD1 (5 bases). CDR3 sequence (DNA): TGTGCCAGCAGCCCGGGGGGGGGTCTGGGGGACACTGAAGCTTTCTTT. Translation: CASSPGGGLGDTEAFF.